Listed here are 8 T cell receptor beta chains from one sample, sequenced in a study of blood T cell repertoires in COVID-19. Repertoires were generated with immunoSEQ multiplex PCR, while TCRdb's copy carries only in-frame clones and drops some. This table has some 120,000 clones, around 76% appearing once. The sample was peripheral blood. The receptors stem from a man in his sixties with acute or convalescent COVID-19.

The chain combines TRBV11-1 with TRBJ2-2; D remains unclear. Trimming stripped 1 base from V and 1 base from J, with 10 bases between. Germline-derived CDR1 and CDR2 are SGHAT and FQDESV (reference sequence). CDR3 size: 16 residues. In DNA form, the CDR3 reads TGTGCCAGCAGCTTAGGCCTACTTCAGAACACCGGGGAGCTGTTTTTT. Amino acids: CASSLGLLQNTGELFF.

The chain has TRBV7-6 and TRBJ2-3, with no clear D. Germline V lookup: CDR1 SGHVS, CDR2 FNYEAQ. The CDR3 runs 13 residues. The V end was cut by 4 bases, the J end by 0 bases, with 5 bases between. CDR3 in DNA: TGTGCCAGCAGCTCCCTTAGCACAGATACGCAGTATTTT. This encodes CASSSLSTDTQYF.

The CDR3 coding sequence is TGTGCCAGCAGCCGTGACAGTACGAATGAAAAACTGTTTTTT. Amino acid sequence: CASSRDSTNEKLFF. This sequence joins TRBV7-9 and TRBJ1-4, with D tentatively TRBD1 (5 bases). This CDR3 is 14 amino acids long. Germline assignment: CDR1 SEHNR and CDR2 FQNEAQ (reference sequence). Between the trimmed V and J ends, which lost 5 bases and 5 bases, there was a span of 12 bases.

The CDR3 DNA follows: TGTGCCAGCAGCGTAGTGGGACAGGGGGCCACTGGACCCCAGCATTTT. Translation: CASSVVGQGATGPQHF. V is TRBV7-8 and J is TRBJ1-5; 12 nucleotides agree with TRBD1. CDR1 is SGHVS, CDR2 FQNEAQ, per germline. CDR3 length: 16 residues. With 5 bases clipped from V and 10 bases from J, the junction kept 12 bases outside the gene matches.

The chain has TRBV7-9 and TRBJ2-7, with a weak D call TRBD2 (5 bases). The CDR3 has 14 amino acids. Germline CDR1 SEHNR, CDR2 FQNEAQ (reference sequence). V lost 5 bases, J lost 2 bases, and 13 bases lay in between. This CDR3 reads CASSPEGRTYEQYF. In nucleotides, the CDR3 is TGTGCCAGCAGCCCCGAGGGCCGCACCTACGAGCAGTACTTC. The whole variable domain, filled in from reference TRBV7-9 and TRBJ2-7, reads DTGVSQNPRHKITKRGQNVTFRCDPISEHNRLYWYRQTLGQGPEFLTYFQNEAQLEKSRLLSDRFSAERPKGSFSTLEIQRTEQGDSAMYLCASSPEGRTYEQYFGPGTRLTVT.

This clone was seen a handful of times. J is TRBJ1-4 and V is TRBV11-3, with D unclear. Trimming shortened V by 5 bases and J by 7 bases, and 14 bases separated the two germline ends. Germline V lookup: CDR1 SGHNT, CDR2 YENEEA. This CDR3 spans 14 amino acids. The CDR3 sequence: CASSPNNAVEKLFF. The CDR3 nucleotides read TGTGCCAGCAGCCCAAACAACGCGGTTGAAAAACTGTTTTTT. Full variable domain (outside the CDR3, taken from reference TRBV11-3 and TRBJ1-4): EAGVVQSPRYKIIEKKQPVAFWCNPISGHNTLYWYLQNLGQGPELLIRYENEEAVDDSQLPKDRFSAERLKGVDSTLKIQPAELGDSAVYLCASSPNNAVEKLFFGSGTQLSVL.

This clone was found a few times. The chain recombines TRBV27 with TRBJ1-6, with TRBD1 as a possible D gene (6 bases). The CDR3 sequence is 14 residues long. The V gene's germline CDR1 is MNHEY and CDR2 SMNVEV (reference sequence). Trimming pared 1 base from V and 12 bases from J, leaving 13 bases between. The CDR3 sequence: CASSLLQGSRPLHF. The CDR3 nucleotides read TGTGCCAGCAGTTTATTACAGGGTTCGAGACCCCTCCACTTT.

The chain carries TRBV5-6 and TRBJ1-2; 8 positions match TRBD1. From germline, CDR1 is SGHDT and CDR2 YYEEEE. V shed 0 bases and J 4 bases; nucleotides not matched to a gene: 14. CDR3 length: 18 amino acids. The DNA of the CDR3 is TGTGCCAGCAGCTTGGCCGGGGCACAGGGGGGTGGAAGCTATGGCTACACCTTC. Protein sequence: CASSLAGAQGGGSYGYTF.